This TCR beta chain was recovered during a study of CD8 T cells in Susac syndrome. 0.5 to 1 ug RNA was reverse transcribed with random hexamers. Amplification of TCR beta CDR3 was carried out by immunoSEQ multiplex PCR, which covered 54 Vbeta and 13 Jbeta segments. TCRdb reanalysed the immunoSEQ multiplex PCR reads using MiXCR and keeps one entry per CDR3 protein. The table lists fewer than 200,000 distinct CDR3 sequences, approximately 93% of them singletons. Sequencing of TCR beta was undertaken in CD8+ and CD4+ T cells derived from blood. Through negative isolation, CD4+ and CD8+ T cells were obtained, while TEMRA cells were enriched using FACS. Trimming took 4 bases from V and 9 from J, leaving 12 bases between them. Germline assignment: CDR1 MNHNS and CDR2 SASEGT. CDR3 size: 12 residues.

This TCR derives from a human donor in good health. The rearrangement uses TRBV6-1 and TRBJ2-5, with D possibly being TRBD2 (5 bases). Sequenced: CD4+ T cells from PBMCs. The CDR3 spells CASSGSDWSQYF. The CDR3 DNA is TGTGCCAGCAGTGGATCGGACTGGTCCCAGTACTTC.